This T cell receptor (beta chain) originates from a study of shared clonotypes between healthy human individuals (dated by TCRdb to about 2020). Study-wide context: The cohort comprised a couple of women and a few men aged 18 to 49 years. For each donor, three plates each were used for CD4 naive and CD4 memory, two plates were used for CD8 naive, and one plate was used for CD8 memory. The study deeply sequenced blood TCR repertoires of about 5 healthy adults to estimate repertoire size and the extent of clonotype sharing between individuals. Different laboratories and diverse techniques were used to prepare libraries and sequence TCR repertoires, to increase sequencing depth and limit assay-specific biases. Per donor, leukapheresis produced somewhere between about 0.94 and 9.5 billion PBMCs.

The donors were healthy, HIV-negative adults with no recently reported acute infections or vaccinations. Every donor was a Caucasian adult residing in Nashville, Tennessee, USA. CD4+ T cells were enriched by magnetic negative selection, after which naive cells were positively selected on CD45RA and the negative fraction was taken as the memory subset. Blood was obtained by leukapheresis, after which PBMCs were separated by Ficoll-Histopaque density gradient centrifugation and cryopreserved in liquid nitrogen vapor phase. Purity and quantity of every magnetically sorted T cell population were checked by analytical flow cytometry. Genomic DNA was isolated from each sorted fraction and quantified by UV absorbance on a Nanodrop 2000c. TCR CDR3 regions were amplified from genomic DNA by multiplex PCR using the deep immunoSEQ assay. Genomic DNA extracted from each cell subset was distributed evenly over all wells of several immunoSEQ 96-well plates, and each plate served as one replicate. For sorted subsets, about 210 ng of genomic DNA, equivalent to around 31,000 T cell genomes, went into each replicate PCR. The purified libraries were quantified using a Qubit 3.0 fluorometer, sized with a Bioanalyzer 2100, and then quantified again using the KAPA Library Quantification kit. A separate single-read 150-cycle Illumina NextSeq 550 flow cell was used to sequence each immunoSEQ 96-well plate. Under the source paper's analysis protocol: Because the immunoSEQ output held only junctional sequences and lacked quality scores, the filtering could not match the filtering applied to full-length reads. To assign V/J genes and CDR3, sequences were annotated using PyIR, a Python wrapper for IgBLAST v1.9, with IMGT germline references. Any read was removed if the V/J assignment was weak (E-value above 1e-6), the CDR3 was missing, or the read contained stop codons, out-of-frame junctions, or ambiguous translated residues. V3J clonotypes were defined as sequences sharing an identical inferred V gene, J gene, and CDR3 amino acid sequence. To compute the percentage overlap between repertoires, the number of shared unique clonotypes was divided by the size of the smaller repertoire. RTK rarefaction, the Chao1 estimator, and Recon v2.1 estimates of unobserved clonotypes were used to assess repertoire richness. Generation probabilities for all TCRbeta clonotypes obtained by the gDNA method from a few donors were computed using OLGA. TCRdb's version of the immuneACCESS table is confined to in-frame rearrangements and falls short of the full clone set. An unresolved V gene accounts for under half of the shortfall where checked; the remainder is of unknown origin. The DNA was the basis for D and trimming; V, J and clone size are from that table. The sample profile shows millions of clones; approximately 93% of them were found once. 0.3% to 0.4% of the sample is in the top ten clones.

The CDR3 spans 14 residues, from the cysteine through the phenylalanine. Only the CDR3 region is kept as DNA, spanning 42 bases read in frame from base 1. Trimming costs V 2 bases and J 9 bases, and their ends lie 14 bases apart. Sequences GTSNPN (CDR1) and SVGIG (CDR2) are obtained from the germline V gene (reference sequence). About this clone: Its target antigen remains unknown. No per-base quality is available; no much larger clone lies one base away.

Summary of the overall study and its limitations: Because the study included a small number of donors, the genetic and exposure-history diversity represented was limited. Sampling was limited to blood, and TCR repertoires in tissue likely differ from TCR repertoires in blood. Higher generation probabilities were observed for clonotypes shared by all four sorted-subset donors than for non-shared clonotypes. Naive subsets generally had larger estimated clonotype richness than memory subsets did. Incomplete sequencing was indicated by rarefaction of sorted-subset datasets, despite the large sequencing depth. When several donors were compared, the shared fraction of clonotypes was about 5.2% for naive CD4, more than 3% for naive CD8, more than 2% for memory CD4, and less than 0.45% for memory CD8. Pairwise subsampling indicated that sequencing depth was expected to affect the degree of clonotype sharing among donors.

The sequence joins TRBV30 to TRBJ1-6; the D gene cannot be named for sure. This clonotype originated in a man younger than 35 in good health. Some clones in this sample may be carry-over from other donors' samples. The source material was naive CD4+ T cells from PBMCs. Taken with the paper, the label for cell subset or site translates to: CD45RA+ positively selected. The nucleotides read TGTGCCTGGAGTATTTGGGATTGGGTTTCACCCCTCCACTTT. This codes for CAWSIWDWVSPLHF. Reference TRBV30 and TRBJ1-6 proteins supply the regions before and after the CDR3; the full variable domain is: SQTIHQWPATLVQPVGSPLSLECTVEGTSNPNLYWYRQAAGRGLQLLFYSVGIGQISSEVPQNLSASRPQDRQFILSSKKLLLSDSGFYLCAWSIWDWVSPLHFGNGTRLTVT.